These 26 T cell receptor beta chains were sequenced from one sample in a study of cytomegalovirus exposure and HLA in healthy donors. Sequencing was performed with immunoSEQ multiplex PCR; in TCRdb, only in-frame clones are kept and a portion is missing. The data show roughly 300,000 clones, with approximately 86% seen just once and roughly 1.2% held by the top ten. Sequencing used PBMCs. The receptors were gathered from a woman in her thirties in good health and CMV-seropositive.

This chain joins TRBV4-1 and TRBJ2-5; 9 bases are a match to TRBD1. V lost 2 bases, J lost 3 bases, and 4 bases stayed unmatched. The CDR3 is made up of 15 amino acids. Germline-derived CDR1 and CDR2 are MGHRA and YSYEKL. The CDR3, as DNA: TGCGCCAGCAGCCAAAAGACAGGGGGGAAAGAGACCCAGTACTTC. It translates to CASSQKTGGKETQYF.

The chain uses TRBV5-1 and TRBJ2-2, with D perhaps matching TRBD1 or TRBD2 (5 bases each). Germline CDR1 reads SGHRS; CDR2 reads YFSETQ. Between the trimmed V and J ends, which lost 1 base and 3 bases, there was a span of 10 bases. This CDR3 spans 15 amino acids. In DNA, the CDR3 is TGCGCCAGCAGCTTGTTCGGGACGGACACCGGGGAGCTGTTTTTT. This sequence encodes CASSLFGTDTGELFF.

This sequence joins TRBV6-5 and TRBJ1-2, with unresolved D. V was trimmed by 7 bases and J by 3 bases, leaving 6 bases between them. The CDR3 length is 11 residues. From germline, CDR1 is MNHEY and CDR2 SVGAGI. CDR3 sequence reads: CASMRDYGYTF. In nucleotides, the CDR3 is TGTGCCAGCATGAGGGACTATGGCTACACCTTC.

This chain joins TRBV2 and TRBJ2-7; perhaps TRBD2 as D (6 bases). The CDR3 extends over 11 amino acids. CDR1 and CDR2 (germline): SNHLY, FYNNEI. V lost 0 bases to trimming and J lost 9 bases, with 6 bases between them. CDR3 in DNA: TGTGCCAGCAGTGAAGCCGGGGGGCAGTACTTC. Its protein product is CASSEAGGQYF.

The chain couples TRBV11-2 to TRBJ1-2; a possible D gene is TRBD1 (5 bases). The V gene's germline CDR1 is SGHAT and CDR2 FQNNGV. The CDR3 spans 12 residues. The ends were cut back, 6 bases at V and 1 base at J, with 6 bases in the middle. The CDR3 spells CASRGVNYGYTF. The CDR3 DNA reads as TGTGCCAGCAGGGGGGTTAACTATGGCTACACCTTC.

The chain employs TRBV19 and TRBJ2-1; D possibly corresponds to TRBD1 (6 bases). The germline CDR1 and CDR2 sequences are LNHDA and SQIVND (reference sequence). This CDR3 has 13 amino acids. Trimming removed 6 bases at V and 7 bases at J, with 13 bases between. This CDR3 is CASRFLGGNEQFF. CDR3 bases: TGTGCCAGTAGGTTCTTAGGGGGTAATGAGCAGTTCTTC. The full variable domain, rest sourced from reference TRBV19 and TRBJ2-1, is DGGITQSPKYLFRKEGQNVTLSCEQNLNHDAMYWYRQDPGQGLRLIYYSQIVNDFQKGDIAEGYSVSREKKESFPLTVTSAQKNPTAFYLCASRFLGGNEQFFGPGTRLTVL.

The genes are TRBV2 and TRBJ1-5; D gene uncertain. The length of the CDR3 is 13 residues. Per the germline V gene, CDR1 is SNHLY and CDR2 is FYNNEI. The V and J ends lost 5 bases and 4 bases respectively, with 9 bases between them. CDR3 DNA sequence: TGTGCCAGCAGTCCGGGCAGAAATCAGCCCCAGCATTTT. It is translated as CASSPGRNQPQHF.

The rearrangement links TRBV6-5 to TRBJ1-1; D is unclear. The CDR3 loop spans 14 amino acids. V lost 7 bases, J lost 1 base, and 13 bases lay in between. CDR1 and CDR2 (germline): MNHEY, SVGAGI. The CDR3 reads CASTPRAGNTEAFF. CDR3 DNA sequence: TGTGCCAGCACCCCCCGGGCTGGGAACACTGAAGCTTTCTTT.

The genes are TRBV6-1 and TRBJ2-1; D is unresolved. Trimming removed 0 bases from V and 2 bases from J, with 14 bases in between. The germline V gene has CDR1 MNHNS and CDR2 SASEGT. This CDR3 comprises 17 residues. CDR3 sequence reads: CASSEATPSETYNEQFF. DNA for the CDR3: TGTGCCAGCAGTGAAGCTACCCCGAGCGAGACCTACAATGAGCAGTTCTTC.

This clone was picked up a small number of times. The chain employs TRBV4-3 and TRBJ2-3; D gene ambiguous. CDR3 size: 15 residues. From germline, CDR1 is LGHNA and CDR2 YSLEER. Trimming pared 1 base from V and 0 bases from J, leaving 8 bases between. CDR3 amino acids: CASSQAHESTDTQYF. The CDR3 DNA sequence: TGCGCCAGCAGCCAAGCTCACGAAAGCACAGATACGCAGTATTTT.

Notes on this clone: A clone one base away is much larger, so this may be a read error. The CDR3 region has the DNA TGTGCCAGCAGCTTAGAAGTCTCCTACGAGCAGTACTTC. It translates to CASSLEVSYEQYF. The J gene is TRBJ2-7, the V gene TRBV11-1; D remains unclear. The CDR3 contains 13 residues. Trimming pared 1 base from V and 0 bases from J, leaving 4 bases between. Germline V lookup: CDR1 SGHAT, CDR2 FQDESV (reference sequence). Drawing the rest from reference TRBV11-1 and TRBJ2-7, the complete variable domain is EAEVAQSPRYKITEKSQAVAFWCDPISGHATLYWYRQILGQGPELLVQFQDESVVDDSQLPKDRFSAERLKGVDSTLKIQPAELGDSAMYLCASSLEVSYEQYFGPGTRLTVT.

The rearrangement uses TRBV18 and TRBJ2-3, with D unresolved. The CDR3 runs to 13 residues. Germline lookup yields CDR1 KGHSH and CDR2 LQKENI. The V gene lost 2 bases and the J gene lost 4 bases, with 7 bases spanning the gap. The CDR3 bases are TGTGCCAGCTCACCATCGGGCGCAGATACGCAGTATTTT. This encodes CASSPSGADTQYF.

In this sample, this clone turned up a few times. The chain is built from TRBV27 and TRBJ1-5, with a tentative D call TRBD1 (6 bases). Germline V gene lookup returns CDR1 MNHEY and CDR2 SMNVEV (reference sequence). The CDR3 extends over 14 amino acids. V dropped 5 bases and J dropped 4 bases, with 12 bases sitting between them. The CDR3 spells CASSQRQENQPQHF. The CDR3 DNA reads TGTGCCAGCAGTCAACGACAGGAAAATCAGCCCCAGCATTTT.

The V gene is TRBV11-2, the J gene TRBJ1-1; 7 positions match TRBD1. The germline CDR1 and CDR2 sequences are SGHAT and FQNNGV. This CDR3 spans 14 amino acids. V trimming: 5 bases; J trimming: 4 bases; junction bases outside the gene matches: 7. DNA for the CDR3: TGTGCCAGCAGCGACAAGACAGGGATCACTGAAGCTTTCTTT. Translation: CASSDKTGITEAFF.

The rearrangement joins TRBV7-2 to TRBJ2-7; D is ambiguous. Trimming removed 2 bases from V and 2 bases from J, with 7 bases in between. There are 13 residues in the CDR3. Germline V gene lookup returns CDR1 SGHTA and CDR2 FQGNSA. The CDR3 DNA follows: TGTGCCAGCAGCTTATCCCGCACCTACGAGCAGTACTTC. This translates into CASSLSRTYEQYF.

This rearrangement joins TRBV2 to TRBJ2-5; a possible D gene is TRBD1 (5 bases). The CDR3 length is 13 residues. V lost 4 bases to trimming and J lost 5 bases, with 11 bases between them. CDR1 and CDR2 from the germline V gene are SNHLY and FYNNEI. DNA for the CDR3: TGTGCCAGCAGTGTAGACAGTTTGGAGACCCAGTACTTC. Protein product: CASSVDSLETQYF.

This clone showed up just once. V gene TRBV28 combines with J gene TRBJ2-1, with a possible D match to TRBD1 (5 bases). The CDR3 runs to 13 residues. CDR1 is MDHEN, CDR2 SYDVKM, per germline. Trimming pared 6 bases from V and 4 bases from J, leaving 10 bases between. CDR3 residues: CASSPDSYNEQFF. CDR3 nucleotides: TGTGCCAGCAGCCCCGACAGTTACAATGAGCAGTTCTTC.

The chain recombines TRBV2 with TRBJ2-2, with 7 positions matching TRBD1. CDR1 SNHLY and CDR2 FYNNEI come from the germline V gene. The CDR3 loop spans 17 amino acids. J gave up 3 bases and V 6 bases, and 13 bases lay outside the gene matches. The CDR3: CASRGYRGLVYTGELFF. The DNA for the CDR3 is TGTGCCAGCAGAGGATACAGGGGTTTGGTGTACACCGGGGAGCTGTTTTTT. The whole variable domain, remainder taken from reference TRBV2 and TRBJ2-2, is EPEVTQTPSHQVTQMGQEVILRCVPISNHLYFYWYRQILGQKVEFLVSFYNNEISEKSEIFDDQFSVERPDGSNFTLKIRSTKLEDSAMYFCASRGYRGLVYTGELFFGEGSRLTVL.

The genes are TRBV7-6 and TRBJ1-4; D unclear. The length of the CDR3 is 12 residues. V lost 0 bases, J lost 10 bases, and 6 bases lay in between. In germline, CDR1 is SGHVS, CDR2 FNYEAQ. The DNA for the CDR3 is TGTGCCAGCAGCTTAGCGACCGGAAAACTGTTTTTT. It translates to CASSLATGKLFF.

The chain recombines TRBV27 with TRBJ2-5; D remains ambiguous. This CDR3 is built from 14 residues. The V and J ends lost 5 bases and 2 bases respectively, with 12 bases between them. Germline V lookup: CDR1 MNHEY, CDR2 SMNVEV (reference sequence). The CDR3 sequence: CASSPLVSQETQYF. For the CDR3, the DNA is TGTGCCAGCAGTCCCCTAGTATCACAAGAGACCCAGTACTTC.

V gene TRBV28 combines with J gene TRBJ2-3; weak D call: TRBD2 (6 bases). The V end lost 5 bases, the J end lost 6 bases, and 12 bases lay between the germline ends. The CDR3 has 13 amino acids. Germline V gene lookup returns CDR1 MDHEN and CDR2 SYDVKM. CDR3 sequence: CASSRYGTDTQYF. The CDR3 DNA is TGTGCCAGCAGTCGTTATGGGACTGATACGCAGTATTTT.

In its sample, this clone was seen once. The V and J genes are TRBV29-1 and TRBJ2-7; D may be TRBD2 (6 bases). CDR1 SQVTM and CDR2 ANQGSEA come from the germline V gene. CDR3 length equals 13 residues. Between the trimmed V and J ends, which lost 6 bases and 6 bases, there was a span of 18 bases. CDR3 protein: CSVLLGGPGEQYF. The CDR3 DNA follows: TGCAGCGTCCTACTCGGAGGGCCAGGCGAGCAGTACTTC.

This chain joins TRBV14 and TRBJ2-7; a possible D gene is TRBD2 (7 bases). Germline V gives CDR1 SGHDN, CDR2 FVKESK. V dropped 1 base and J dropped 6 bases, with 13 bases sitting between them. There are 14 residues in the CDR3. The CDR3 nucleotides read TGTGCCAGCAGCCAAGTTCGGGGGGCTGGCGAGCAGTACTTC. Residues: CASSQVRGAGEQYF. Looking up the rest from reference TRBV14 and TRBJ2-7 gives the full variable domain: EAGVTQFPSHSVIEKGQTVTLRCDPISGHDNLYWYRRVMGKEIKFLLHFVKESKQDESGMPNNRFLAERTGGTYSTLKVQPAELEDSGVYFCASSQVRGAGEQYFGPGTRLTVT.

The chain is built from TRBV5-6 and TRBJ2-1; a possible D gene is TRBD2 (6 bases). V was clipped by 3 bases and J by 3 bases, with 13 bases between them. The germline CDR1 and CDR2 sequences are SGHDT and YYEEEE. The CDR3 extends over 15 amino acids. The CDR3 DNA reads as TGTGCCAGCAGCTCCGACTGGGAGGTCTACAATGAGCAGTTCTTC. Translation gives CASSSDWEVYNEQFF.

This chain links TRBV7-2 with TRBJ2-1; 16 nucleotides line up with TRBD2. Germline loops: CDR1 SGHTA, CDR2 FQGNSA. The CDR3 is 18 residues long. V lost 5 bases, J lost 6 bases, and 10 bases stayed unmatched. CDR3 coding DNA: TGTGCCAGCAGCAAGGGACTAGCGGGGGGGAACGGAGGCAATGAGCAGTTCTTC. It encodes CASSKGLAGGNGGNEQFF.

This clone occurred once. The chain carries TRBV14 and TRBJ1-4, with 7 positions matching TRBD1. The CDR3 runs to 15 residues. Germline-derived CDR1 and CDR2 are SGHDN and FVKESK. V shed 4 bases, J shed 4 bases, and the junction held 6 bases outside the gene matches. CDR3 amino acids: CASSLDRDLNEKLFF. The DNA for the CDR3 is TGTGCCAGCAGCCTTGACAGGGACCTTAATGAAAAACTGTTTTTT.